This paragraph covers one T cell receptor (beta chain) sequence. V was shortened by 0 bases and J by 0 bases, with 7 bases between the two germline ends. CDR1 is SGDLS, CDR2 YYNGEE, per germline. This CDR3 contains 14 residues. Libraries were prepared by immunoSEQ multiplex PCR; TCRdb keeps only in-frame clonotypes and omits some of them. This table has 1,500 to 2,000 clones, roughly 73% appearing once. Treatment described: randomized to nivolumab then ipilimumab (arm A) or the reverse (arm B). This record comes from a study of sequential checkpoint blockade in melanoma. This chain uses TRBV9 with TRBJ2-7; D not resolved. The sample consisted of CD8+ T cells sorted from blood (inferred from file names), taken from a patient given nivolumab and ipilimumab in sequence. This sequence was found in a human donor with melanoma. CDR3 DNA sequence: TGTGCCAGCAGCGTAGAAGCAGGCTCCTACGAGCAGTACTTC. Translating gives CASSVEAGSYEQYF.